A selection of T cell receptor beta chains follows, all from one sample in a study of T cells after yellow fever vaccination. TCRdb used MiXCR to reprocess the 5' RACE reads, holding one entry per CDR3 protein. This sample has around 350,000 distinct CDR3 sequences; under 7.5% occur once, and the top ten carry about 15%. Sequences were derived from PBMCs, sampled 5 days after the yellow fever booster vaccination. All receptors come from a man aged 25-45 years who received the YFV17D yellow fever vaccine. CDR3s include the opening cysteine and the closing phenylalanine or tryptophan. The order of the fields is J gene, V gene, CDR3 protein.

J: TRBJ1-2
V: TRBV18
CDR3: CASSPPPFRVASSKGGYGYTF

J: TRBJ2-3
V: TRBV20-1
CDR3: CSARPLEGDTQYF

J: TRBJ2-7
V: TRBV27
CDR3: CASSLALGLAVEQYF

J: TRBJ2-7
V: TRBV24-1
CDR3: CATSDSAGTPYEQYF

J: TRBJ1-2
V: TRBV12-3/TRBV12-4
CDR3: CASRVTENYGYTF

J: TRBJ2-1
V: TRBV24-1
CDR3: CATSVPTPHKVGEQFF

J: TRBJ2-4
V: TRBV12-3/TRBV12-4
CDR3: CASSLRQGENIQYF

J: TRBJ2-7
V: TRBV7-2
CDR3: CASSLRVNSYEQYF

J: TRBJ1-2
V: TRBV10-3
CDR3: CAISESTGAMNGYTF

J: TRBJ2-5
V: TRBV5-4
CDR3: CASSEGGVETQYF

J: TRBJ1-1
V: TRBV4-2
CDR3: CASSRDIFDLGTEAFF

J: TRBJ2-5
V: TRBV29-1
CDR3: CSGGTPKQETQYF

J: TRBJ1-2
V: TRBV12-3/TRBV12-4
CDR3: CASFGMANYGYTF

J: TRBJ2-5
V: TRBV11-3
CDR3: CASSFEKEQETQYF

J: TRBJ2-3
V: TRBV6-5
CDR3: CASSLAAYSTDTQYF

J: TRBJ2-7
V: TRBV25-1
CDR3: CASSQGGLYEQYF

J: TRBJ2-4
V: TRBV28
CDR3: CASSLVGQGLDIQYF

J: TRBJ2-5
V: TRBV20-1
CDR3: CSARAPTLAGGIETQYF

J: TRBJ2-1
V: TRBV27
CDR3: CASSVSGGVRANEQFF

J: TRBJ2-2
V: TRBV5-1
CDR3: CASSDSGRNTGELFF

J: TRBJ2-1
V: TRBV7-9
CDR3: CASGFELSYNEQFF

J: TRBJ2-1
V: TRBV6-1
CDR3: CASRGAGGPKRRGNNEQFF

J: TRBJ2-1
V: TRBV11-3
CDR3: CASSPGGAGGYNEQFF

J: TRBJ2-1
V: TRBV20-1
CDR3: CSAEPLGLAARREQFF

J: TRBJ2-4
V: TRBV7-2
CDR3: CASSKDRGRNIQYF

J: TRBJ2-1
V: TRBV7-2
CDR3: CASSLPLAEQFF

J: TRBJ2-3
V: TRBV6-1
CDR3: CASSGYRTDTQYF

J: TRBJ2-1
V: TRBV27
CDR3: CASVIIAGGLNEQFF

J: TRBJ2-7
V: TRBV20-1
CDR3: CSARGLAGREQYF

J: TRBJ1-1
V: TRBV20-1
CDR3: CSAIKGVEAFF

J: TRBJ2-5
V: TRBV30
CDR3: CAWSGVGQKETQYF

J: TRBJ2-5
V: TRBV5-1
CDR3: CASSPLTRETQYF

J: TRBJ2-7
V: TRBV3-1
CDR3: CASSQNSLSRYEQYF

J: TRBJ1-5
V: TRBV10-3
CDR3: CAISEIEVQPQHF

J: TRBJ2-1
V: TRBV27
CDR3: CASSPGTSGRNEQFF

J: TRBJ2-7
V: TRBV5-1
CDR3: CASSQDGGGGPYEQYF

J: TRBJ2-7
V: TRBV29-1
CDR3: CSVLQGVREQYF

J: TRBJ1-2
V: TRBV30
CDR3: CAWTPDRDGYTF

J: TRBJ2-2
V: TRBV18
CDR3: CASSPPLAGVGAGELFF

J: TRBJ2-5
V: TRBV20-1
CDR3: CSARGATASQETQYF

J: TRBJ2-1
V: TRBV20-1
CDR3: CSARGTGGNEQFF

J: TRBJ2-5
V: TRBV7-2
CDR3: CASSLVRGQETQYF

J: TRBJ2-7
V: TRBV7-6
CDR3: CASSPSPTSHSGFFYEQYF

J: TRBJ1-1
V: TRBV12-3/TRBV12-4
CDR3: CASSEQLMNTEAFF

J: TRBJ2-6
V: TRBV27
CDR3: CASSLSGSRLANVLTF

J: TRBJ2-1
V: TRBV9
CDR3: CASSVSGRNEQFF

J: TRBJ2-2
V: TRBV5-1
CDR3: CASSPTPNTGELFF

J: TRBJ2-7
V: TRBV20-1
CDR3: CSAQLQGPYEQYF

J: TRBJ2-7
V: TRBV6-2/TRBV6-3
CDR3: CASSYLGTRDLYEQYF

J: TRBJ2-7
V: TRBV20-1
CDR3: CSARDRLPNEQYF

J: TRBJ2-1
V: TRBV30
CDR3: CAWSGTSGSRTNEQFF

J: TRBJ2-7
V: TRBV12-3/TRBV12-4
CDR3: CASSLGTSGSVEQYF

J: TRBJ1-2
V: TRBV20-1
CDR3: CSARARQEHYGYTF

J: TRBJ2-1
V: TRBV12-3/TRBV12-4
CDR3: CASSSQGGDSYNEQFF

J: TRBJ1-1
V: TRBV7-3
CDR3: CASSLRRIKNTEAFF

J: TRBJ2-7
V: TRBV20-1
CDR3: CSATTDRGRSYEQYF

J: TRBJ1-2
V: TRBV7-2
CDR3: CASSPRTGRPNYGYTF

J: TRBJ2-1
V: TRBV27
CDR3: CASSLNGYNEQFF

J: TRBJ2-3
V: TRBV4-2
CDR3: CASSPGPPGTDTQYF

J: TRBJ1-6
V: TRBV12-5
CDR3: CASGLDQAPLHF